This TCR beta chain was sequenced during a study of monozygotic twins with inflammatory bowel disease (dated by TCRdb to the late 2010s). In the study overall: The full study comprised 28 monozygotic twin pairs: nine German pairs (four IBD-concordant, five IBD-discordant) and 19 IBD-discordant Danish pairs. The search for disease-associated traits relied mainly on comparing, within discordant pairs, IBD patients with their genetically identical healthy co-twins. Each individual had, on average, about 151 000 unique TCRalpha sequences and 181 000 unique TCRbeta sequences available for analysis.

A roughly 2.7 ml peripheral blood sample was drawn into PAXgene tubes per donor and stored at -80°C. Without T cell sorting, total RNA was isolated from whole blood using the PAXgene blood miRNA kit on an automated QIAcube. Deep TCRalpha and TCRbeta repertoire profiling with unique molecular barcoding was performed on peripheral blood of monozygotic twin pairs concordant or discordant for inflammatory bowel disease. Smoking habits were recorded for all twin pairs, with individuals classified as current, former or never smokers. The library was prepared using 5' RACE. For each TCR library, approximately 3.5 ug of total RNA was used. For each sample, cDNA was synthesized in eight separate reactions using SMARTScribe reverse transcriptase. During cDNA synthesis, template switching introduced unique molecular identifiers that contained a 6-nucleotide sample barcode. TCRalpha and TCRbeta cDNA was amplified by two nested PCRs of around 15 and 9 cycles, with bead purification after each PCR. Before amplification, the cDNA was treated with uracil DNA-glycosylase and purified using the QIAquick PCR purification kit. The second PCR was the step at which Illumina TruSeq-compatible adapters and sample-specific barcodes were added. Library quality and concentration were checked on TapeStation and Qubit, and libraries were pooled at about 5 ng each. Pooled libraries were sequenced on an Illumina HiSeq2500 single-index Rapid Run with 2 x 100 bp reads and custom sequencing primers. Regarding the original processing steps: MiGEC version 1.2.6 was used for UMI-based consensus assembly, which corrected PCR and sequencing errors. MiXCR version 2.1.1 was used to carry out V(D)J alignment, clonotype assembly and CDR3 extraction. Normalisation of gene usage, clonotype sharing and MAIT/NKT TCR abundance was achieved by analysing the top 1000, 10 000 and 20 000 clonotypes per sample. After downsampling to 27 000 UMIs, diversity was calculated as the inverse Simpson index using the vegan R package. Statistical testing used paired Mann-Whitney U tests on the discordant twin pairs and applied Benjamini-Hochberg correction for multiple testing. Reprocessed by TCRdb, the reads give a single entry per CDR3 protein sequence, without DNA. The V and J calls and clone size come from TCRdb's table, not from the authors' own analysis. The record for this sample contains hundreds of thousands of distinct CDR3 sequences. Together, the top ten hold roughly 2.2% of the sample.

The paper as a whole reports these results and caveats: Distinction between different T cell subtypes could not be achieved in the analysis. Fewer clonotypes were shared with other individuals by IBD patients than by healthy twins, most markedly in patients showing signs of disease activity. Repertoire similarity did not differ between concordant and discordant twins, possibly due to limited statistical power. The results gave no support for a single strong signal or clonotype linked to IBD. Measured by the inverse Simpson index, TCRbeta repertoire diversity was lower in IBD patients than in their healthy co-twins. Differing immunosuppressive treatments among patients may have added background noise and inter-individual variability to the repertoires.

As concerns this clonotype: Its antigen is unknown.

Counted from cysteine to phenylalanine, this CDR3 has 15 amino acids. No DNA sequence was recorded. In the germline V gene, CDR1 corresponds to SGHAT and CDR2 to FQNNGV. This chain joins TRBV11-2 to TRBJ2-1; TCRdb's D call of TRBD2 is untestable without DNA. This TCR was recovered from a human donor with ulcerative colitis or Crohn's disease, or a healthy co-twin of an affected twin (not recorded which). The sequenced material came from blood. The CDR3 loop reads CASSLIAGALGEQFF.